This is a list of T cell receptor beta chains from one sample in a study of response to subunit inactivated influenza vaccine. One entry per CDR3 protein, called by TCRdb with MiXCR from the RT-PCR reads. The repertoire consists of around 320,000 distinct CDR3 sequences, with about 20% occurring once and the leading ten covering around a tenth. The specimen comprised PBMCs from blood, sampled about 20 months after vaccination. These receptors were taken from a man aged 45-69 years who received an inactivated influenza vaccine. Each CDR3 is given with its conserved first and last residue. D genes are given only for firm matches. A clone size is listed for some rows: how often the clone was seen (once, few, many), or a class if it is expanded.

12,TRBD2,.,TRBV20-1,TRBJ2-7,TGCAGTGCCCTAGCGGGAGGCTACGAGCAGTACTTC,CSALAGGYEQYF
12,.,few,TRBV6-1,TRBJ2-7,TGTGCCAGCAGTGAAAGGATCTACGAGCAGTACTTC,CASSERIYEQYF
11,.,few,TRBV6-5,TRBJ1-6,TGTGCCAGCAGTGCAAATTCACCCCTCCACTTT,CASSANSPLHF
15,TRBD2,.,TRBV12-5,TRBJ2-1,TGTGCGAGTGGTTTGGCTGAGACTAGCAACCATGAGCAGTTCTTC,CASGLAETSNHEQFF
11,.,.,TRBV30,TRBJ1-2,TGTGCCTCGGCGAATCCGGGTGGCTACACCTTC,CASANPGGYTF
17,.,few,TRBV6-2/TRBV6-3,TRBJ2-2,TGTGCCAGCAGTTCCAATCCCCTGATAGCGAACACCGGGGAGCTGTTTTTT,CASSSNPLIANTGELFF
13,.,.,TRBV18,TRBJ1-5,TGTGCCAGCTCACCCAGGGTTGCTCAGCCCCAGCATTTT,CASSPRVAQPQHF
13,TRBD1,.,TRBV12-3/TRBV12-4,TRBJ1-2,TGTGCCAGCAGCCCCGGGACAGGGTCTGGCTACACCTTC,CASSPGTGSGYTF
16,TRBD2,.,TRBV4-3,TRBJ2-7,TGCGCCAGCAGCCCAGGGACTAGCGGGACTACCTACGAGCAGTACTTC,CASSPGTSGTTYEQYF
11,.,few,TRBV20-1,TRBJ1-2,TGCAGTGCGATCGGACAGCAAGCCCACACCTTC,CSAIGQQAHTF
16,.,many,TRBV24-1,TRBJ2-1,TGTGCCACCAGCGACGCCCTACTCCGGGACTACAATGAGCAGTTCTTC,CATSDALLRDYNEQFF
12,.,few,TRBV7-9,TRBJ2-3,TGTGCCAGCAGCGCCGGCACAGATACGCAGTATTTT,CASSAGTDTQYF
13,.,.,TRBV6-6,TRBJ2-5,TGTGCCAGCAGTTACTTAGTTCAAGAGACCCAGTACTTC,CASSYLVQETQYF
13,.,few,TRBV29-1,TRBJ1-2,TGCAGCGTTGAAACCCTACTAAGGGAAGGCTACACCTTC,CSVETLLREGYTF
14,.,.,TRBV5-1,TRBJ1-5,TGCGCCAGCAGCCTCGGCGGGGGAGACCAGCCCCAGCATTTT,CASSLGGGDQPQHF
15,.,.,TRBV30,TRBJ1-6,TGTGCCTGGAGGAGGTCCCAGACGTATAATTCACCCCTCCACTTT,CAWRRSQTYNSPLHF
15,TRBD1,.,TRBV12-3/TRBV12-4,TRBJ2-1,TGTGCCAGCAGTGGGGAAACAGGGGACTACAATGAGCAGTTCTTC,CASSGETGDYNEQFF
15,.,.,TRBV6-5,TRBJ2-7,TGTGCCAGCAGTTACTCAGGCCAAGGTGGCTACGAGCAGTACTTC,CASSYSGQGGYEQYF
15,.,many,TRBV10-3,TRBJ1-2,TGTGCCATCAGTGAGTCGCCAGGATATAACTATGGCTACACCTTC,CAISESPGYNYGYTF
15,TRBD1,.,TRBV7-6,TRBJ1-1,TGTGCCAGCAGCCAGACGACAGGGGGGAACACTGAAGCTTTCTTT,CASSQTTGGNTEAFF
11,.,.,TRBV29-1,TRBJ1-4,TGCAGCGTTCACGCAGGAGAAAAACTGTTTTTT,CSVHAGEKLFF
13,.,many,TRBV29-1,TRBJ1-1,TGCAGCGTTGACATGGGATTTGGCACTGAAGCTTTCTTT,CSVDMGFGTEAFF
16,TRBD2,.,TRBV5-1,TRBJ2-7,TGCGCCAGCAGCCCGGCTATAGTACTAGCGAGCTACGAGCAGTACTTC,CASSPAIVLASYEQYF
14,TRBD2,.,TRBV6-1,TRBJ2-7,TGTGCCAGCAGCTCCGGGACTAGCCCCCACGAGCAGTACTTC,CASSSGTSPHEQYF
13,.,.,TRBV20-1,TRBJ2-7,TGCAGTGCTAGAGATTTCAGGCGGTACGAGCAGTACTTC,CSARDFRRYEQYF
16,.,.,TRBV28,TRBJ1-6,TGTGCCAGCAGTTTTGAAGGGGCCACCTATAATTCACCCCTCCACTTT,CASSFEGATYNSPLHF
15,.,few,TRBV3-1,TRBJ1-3,TGTGCCAGCAGCCTCGGCAGCCACTCTGGAAACACCATATATTTT,CASSLGSHSGNTIYF
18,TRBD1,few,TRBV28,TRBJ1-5,TGTGCCAGCAGTTCCCCCCCCGGACAGGGGCCATTCAATCAGCCCCAGCATTTT,CASSSPPGQGPFNQPQHF
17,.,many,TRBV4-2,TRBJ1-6,TGTGCCAGCAGCGACTCAGGGCTGACGGCCTATAATTCACCCCTCCACTTT,CASSDSGLTAYNSPLHF
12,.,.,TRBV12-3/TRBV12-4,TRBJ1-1,TGTGCCAGCAGCTCCGGGATCCGAAAAGCTTTCTTT,CASSSGIRKAFF
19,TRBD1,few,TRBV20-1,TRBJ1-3,TGCAGTGCTAGAGATTTGACAGGGGTCCTCATCAGCTCTGGAAACACCATATATTTT,CSARDLTGVLISSGNTIYF
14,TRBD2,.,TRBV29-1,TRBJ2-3,TGCAGCGTTGTTACGGGGGGAAGCACAGATACGCAGTATTTT,CSVVTGGSTDTQYF
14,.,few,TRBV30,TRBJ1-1,TGTGCCTGGAGTCGTTCGATGGGGGTTACTGAAGCTTTCTTT,CAWSRSMGVTEAFF
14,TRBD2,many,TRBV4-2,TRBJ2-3,TGTGCCAGCAACAGCGGGAGTTGGGCAGATACGCAGTATTTT,CASNSGSWADTQYF
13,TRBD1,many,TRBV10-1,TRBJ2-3,TGCGCCAGCAGCCGGACAGGGACAGATACGCAGTATTTT,CASSRTGTDTQYF
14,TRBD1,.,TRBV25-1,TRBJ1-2,TGTGCCAGCAGTGAGGGACAGGGGACCTATGGCTACACCTTC,CASSEGQGTYGYTF